This TCR beta chain derives from a study of T cell responses to AZD1222 COVID-19 vaccine (dated by TCRdb to the early 2020s). General notes on the study: Because spike-specific TCR depth and breadth did not differ between the two schedules, AZD1222 recipients who got a second dose at roughly 4 weeks were pooled with those who got a second dose at roughly 12 weeks. A total of 240 or so trial participants underwent TCR sequencing, of whom 207 had received two doses of AZD1222 and about 25 had received two doses of the MenACWY control vaccine. Enrollment into the trials was organized by age into subgroups of 18-55, 56-69 and 70-plus years, and those subgroups contained approximately 150, 30 and 60 TCR-sequenced participants, respectively. The investigation overall reported the following: Participants were mostly white British, with more females than males. The authors suggested clonal diversity may have been underestimated. Conclusions about previously exposed vaccinees are limited because only six or seven AZD1222 recipients were SARS-CoV-2 seropositive at baseline. A significant rise in spike-specific TCR breadth and depth was observed after two AZD1222 doses relative to day 0 and relative to MenACWY recipients. Epitopes outside the regions mutated in the B.1.351 and B.1.1.7 variants were reportedly recognized by nearly half of the unique spike-specific TCRs. Because no day 14 peak-response samples were available, the repertoires could be characterized only after the peak T cell response. CD4 TCRs associated with the vaccine covered the entire spike protein, and the dominant responses were in regions 160-218 and 743-854. In the small 56-69-year group, the increase in depth fell short of significance, most likely because of low power.

The CDR3 regions of human TCRbeta chains were analyzed by immunosequencing. The paper's processing steps were these. Repertoire TCRs were checked for matches against a reference library of SARS-CoV-2-specific TCRs that had been generated using the MIRA antigen-specificity platform. Breadth was defined as the fraction of unique TCRs that were SARS-CoV-2-associated. Depth was defined as the fraction of total T cells that were SARS-CoV-2-associated. Using the MIRA data, every spike-specific TCR was mapped to the spike region that the TCR reacted to and assigned to either a CD4 or a CD8 class. Log10-transformed breadth and depth values were compared by one-way ANOVA with Sidak's multiple comparisons tests. TCRdb re-hosts the immuneACCESS table, in-frame sequences only. Its copies lack some clones; in the studies checked, an unresolved V gene accounts for under half of them, and the cause for the rest is not known. That table supplies the V and J calls and clone size; D and trimming were determined from the DNA. In this sample the table shows around 140,000 clones, 85% to 95% of which occur a single time. Of the sample, more than 8% falls within the top ten clones.

The intended sense of this specimen's time point label: baseline before first vaccination. The vaccinee samples were drawn from two UK trials, COV001 and COV002, one of which was a single-blind randomized controlled phase 2/3 trial testing AZD1222 (ChAdOx1 nCoV-19) in healthy adults. For TCRbeta chain sequencing, PBMC samples from trial participants were taken at day 0 and at day 28 after the second dose. This clone has just a few counts. Its antigen specificity is not known. One base away there is no much larger clone; base qualities are not given. CDR1 and CDR2 are drawn from the germline V gene: MGHRA, YSYEKL. Relative to germline, V is missing 2 bases and J is missing 1 base, with 8 bases of the junction outside any gene match. The cysteine opens and the phenylalanine closes a CDR3 of 16 amino acids. The kept DNA is CDR3 alone, 48 bases in frame from the first base.

This chain joins TRBV4-1 to TRBJ2-7; TRBD2 fits 7 bases in the junction. Sequencing was performed on peripheral blood, taken on day 0 of AZD1222 vaccination. The source is an adult in good health. The nucleotide sequence reads as follows: TGCGCCAGCAGCCAACAGTGGGCTAGCGGATCCTACGAGCAGTACTTC. This translates into CASSQQWASGSYEQYF.